This T cell receptor beta chain was recorded in a study of blood T cell repertoires in COVID-19 (dated by TCRdb to the early 2020s). About the study as a whole: Collaborator samples came from the United States, Italy and Spain and covered acute and convalescent phases of COVID-19. Where available, HLA class I and class II types were taken from metadata supplied by the sample provider and were not determined by assay-based typing. The sample metadata nearly always contained a de-identified subject ID, COVID-19 status, age in years and sex. The material from the prospective study consisted of cDNA or gDNA derived from T cells, B-cell-depleted T cells, or PBMCs. The samples were drawn from the first 160 participants of the ongoing ImmuneRACE study and from 1,254 subjects provided by 6 global collaborators. The dataset comprised deeply sampled blood TCRbeta repertoires from subjects exposed to, actively infected with, or recovered from COVID-19. The repertoires were made available in a free public database intended to serve as a resource for research on the immune response to SARS-CoV-2.

The CDR3 runs 13 amino acids, cysteine and phenylalanine included. Only CDR3 DNA is held: 39 bases, read in frame from base 1. Trimming takes 7 bases off V and 4 bases off J; junction bases not matched to a gene: 6. The germline V gene (reference sequence) gives CDR1 as LNHDA and CDR2 as SQIVND. TCRbeta CDR3 regions were amplified from genomic DNA by means of the immunoSEQ Assay, a bias-controlled multiplex PCR. The authors' analysis ran thus. Nucleated cell counts per sample were estimated from amplification of reference gene primers within the assay. Sequence reads were collapsed and filtered to measure the absolute abundance of every unique TCRbeta CDR3 rearrangement. For each sample, productive Simpson clonality was calculated as the square root of Simpson's diversity index over productive rearrangements. Not all clones reach the TCRdb copy of this immuneACCESS table, which keeps in-frame sequences only. Checked studies attribute under half of the gap to unresolved V genes and leave the rest unexplained. That table is the source of V, J and clone size, and D and trimming were worked out from the DNA. The sample table records 250,000 or so clones; about 89% of these occur just once. The ten top clones hold approximately 1.2% of the sample.

General conclusions and limits of the study: The quantity of clinical and demographic metadata differed by source and by participant and was supplied without curation.

Participants in the prospective study were aged 18 to 89 years, lived in more than 20 United States geographic areas, and enrolled through a virtual design. In the prospective study, cohorts were assigned on the basis of participant-reported clinical history obtained from a screening survey and a study questionnaire. Mobile phlebotomists in the prospective study collected whole blood, serum and a nasopharyngeal or oropharyngeal swab from every participant. Participants in the prospective study had the option to provide additional blood draws and questionnaires over a roughly 2-month period. Blood samples from the prospective study were shipped frozen or at room temperature prior to DNA extraction. Points on this clone: This clone's antigen is unknown. No much larger clone exists at a distance of one base, and base qualities are not known.

Sequenced: PBMCs or T cells enriched from blood (not recorded which). This sequence was found in a human donor in a cohort exposed to, infected with or recovered from COVID-19 (not recorded which). The donor label of this sample is uncertain. The chain joins TRBV19 to TRBJ1-2; 7 central bases correspond to TRBD1. The CDR3 region has the sequence CASTRAGGYGYTF. The sequenced DNA is TGTGCCAGTACTAGAGCAGGGGGCTATGGCTACACCTTC.